This T cell receptor (beta chain) was recovered during a study of response to subunit inactivated influenza vaccine (dated by TCRdb to the late 2010s). Background on the whole study: Deep quantitative T cell receptor repertoire profiling was used in the study to track responses to a trivalent subunit inactivated influenza vaccine. Results the study describes overall, beyond this receptor: It was suggested by the authors that each seasonal influenza vaccination may recruit only a limited number of new T cells.

The library was built by means of RT-PCR. The instrument was an Illumina HiSeq 2500. The public reads were reanalyzed by TCRdb: fastp trimming at Q25, MiXCR alignment, in-frame beta chains only. Rows with one shared CDR3 protein collapse into an entry with the most common genes and DNA. The sample table shows roughly 570,000 distinct CDR3 sequences, and 14% are seen once. The top ten hold over 8.5% of the sample. The CDR3 starts with the cysteine, ends with the phenylalanine, and has 17 residues. Only the CDR3 portion is preserved as DNA: 51 bases, with reading frame beginning at the first base. At the junction V is shortened by 2 bases and J by 5 bases, with 21 bases in between. Reading the germline V gene gives CDR1 SGHDN and CDR2 FVKESK. The table lists this clonotype with a few counts. What antigen it recognizes has not been identified. No base-level quality is on record; no much larger clone is a single base apart.

The sequence was collected from a man aged 45-60 years who received an inactivated influenza vaccine. Donor details come from another sample of the same person, matched by shared clones. Sequenced here: PBMCs from blood, sampled 11 to 12 days after vaccination. Rearrangement joined TRBV14 to TRBJ2-5; a tentative D call is TRBD2 (6 bases match). The DNA sequence follows: TGTGCCAGCAGCCAAATGGGTAGCGGCTGGCAGGGCGAGACCCAGTACTTC. Its translation is CASSQMGSGWQGETQYF.